What follows describes a single TCR beta chain. What it binds is unknown. The sample comes from a study of cytotoxic CD8 clonotypes in ibrutinib-treated CLL. Background on the study: Partial response occurred in approximately 24 patients and complete response in 2; at median about 6 years, about 14 remained remitted and roughly 12 progressed. Specimens for response were gathered following a median around a year of therapy, spanning 6 to 36.

V gave up 5 bases and J gave up 6 bases; unmatched junction bases: 13. This CDR3 has 15 residues. CDR1 SEHNR and CDR2 FQNEAQ come from the germline V gene (reference sequence). The table came from immunoSEQ multiplex PCR; TCRdb's copy has only in-frame clones and leaves some out. The sample holds about 63,000 clones, roughly 59% seen once. Study-level findings and limits: Clonality climbed at ibrutinib response, then dropped toward baseline at progression. Sampling of sustained-remission and progressing patients occurred at differing times.

The starting material was PBMCs, obtained after 12 months of ibrutinib treatment. The sequence came from a human donor with chronic lymphocytic leukemia. V gene TRBV7-9 combines with J gene TRBJ2-7, with 7 bases aligning to TRBD2. The CDR3: CASSPLARDYSEQYF. The CDR3 DNA reads as TGTGCCAGCAGCCCCCTCGCCAGGGACTATTCCGAGCAGTACTTC. Filled out from reference TRBV7-9 and TRBJ2-7, the complete variable domain reads DTGVSQNPRHKITKRGQNVTFRCDPISEHNRLYWYRQTLGQGPEFLTYFQNEAQLEKSRLLSDRFSAERPKGSFSTLEIQRTEQGDSAMYLCASSPLARDYSEQYFGPGTRLTVT.